Each of the 30 T cell receptor beta chains below was sequenced from the same sample in a study of technical replicates of blood from several donors. Clones were read by immunoSEQ multiplex PCR, and TCRdb kept only the in-frame ones, dropping some. This sample has 98,000 or so clones, with 90% to 97% found just once. The sequencing input was T cells isolated from PBMCs. Source of these receptors: a human donor in good health.

This chain uses TRBV27 with TRBJ1-2; perhaps TRBD1 as D (6 bases). CDR1 and CDR2 from the germline V gene are MNHEY and SMNVEV (reference sequence). The CDR3 length is 14 residues. V was cut by 3 bases and J by 3 bases, with 11 bases left in between. The CDR3 sequence: CASSLGRGDYGYTF. CDR3 nucleotide sequence: TGTGCCAGCAGTTTGGGCAGGGGTGACTATGGCTACACCTTC.

The rearrangement uses TRBV29-1 and TRBJ2-7; a possible D gene is TRBD1 (6 bases). Germline CDR1 and CDR2: SQVTM and ANQGSEA. The CDR3 is 15 residues long. Trimming took 1 base from V and 6 from J, leaving 19 bases between them. For the CDR3, the DNA is TGCAGCGTTGAAGGGGTATCGGACAGTACTTTCGAGCAGTACTTC. Its translation is CSVEGVSDSTFEQYF.

This clone was counted once. J is TRBJ1-2 and V is TRBV2; D is unresolved. The CDR3 spans 12 residues. Germline V gene data show CDR1 as SNHLY and CDR2 as FYNNEI. The CDR3 region is CARTGINYGYTF. DNA of the CDR3: TGTGCTCGAACCGGGATTAACTATGGCTACACCTTC.

The V call is TRBV2, the J call TRBJ1-5, with D perhaps matching TRBD1 (5 bases). V lost 5 bases to trimming and J lost 7 bases, with 15 bases between them. This CDR3 is 14 amino acids long. Per the germline V gene, CDR1 is SNHLY and CDR2 is FYNNEI. The CDR3 sequence is CASSYAGSMQPQHF. CDR3 coding DNA: TGTGCCAGCAGTTATGCAGGGTCTATGCAGCCCCAGCATTTT.

This clone has a single count. The rearrangement uses TRBV13 and TRBJ2-5; 10 positions agree with TRBD2. The DNA end lines up better with TRBJ2-7; the J call may be wrong. Germline CDR1 and CDR2: PRHDT and FYEKMQ (reference sequence). The CDR3 has 16 residues. CDR3 sequence (DNA): TGTGCCAGCAGCTCCCAGTCTAGCGGGAGTATCGGCGAGCAGTACTTC. It specifies CASSSQSSGSIGEQYF.

This clone was seen once. The chain joins TRBV7-6 to TRBJ1-4; D is unclear. Germline V gene lookup returns CDR1 SGHVS and CDR2 FNYEAQ. Deletions cut 4 bases from V and 8 bases from J, with 20 bases between. The CDR3 contains 16 residues. CDR3 sequence: CASSWGYAGSKEKLFF. As DNA, the CDR3 is TGTGCCAGCAGCTGGGGTTATGCCGGGAGTAAAGAAAAACTGTTTTTT.

The rearrangement joins TRBV15 to TRBJ2-5; 8 bases align to TRBD2. With 8 bases clipped from V and 5 bases from J, the junction kept 13 bases outside the gene matches. In germline, CDR1 is LNHNV, CDR2 YYDKDF (reference sequence). This CDR3 has 15 amino acids. CDR3 residues: CATARPSGREETQYF. DNA of the CDR3: TGTGCCACCGCCCGACCTAGCGGGCGGGAGGAGACCCAGTACTTC.

This chain uses TRBV7-3 with TRBJ2-2; D not certain. Germline loops: CDR1 SGHTA, CDR2 FQGTGA. Trimming left V 2 bases short and J 4 bases short, with 8 bases between. This CDR3 region has 14 residues. CDR3 region: CASSLSLFTGELFF. The CDR3 region has the DNA TGTGCCAGCAGCTTATCGTTGTTCACCGGGGAGCTGTTTTTT.

The rearrangement links TRBV5-5 to TRBJ1-1; 9 nucleotides match TRBD1. In germline, CDR1 is SGHKS, CDR2 YYEKEE (reference sequence). CDR3 length: 15 amino acids. J gave up 1 base and V 6 bases, and 7 bases lay outside the gene matches. This CDR3 reads CASKDPGQGNTEAFF. In DNA form, the CDR3 reads TGTGCCAGCAAAGATCCGGGACAGGGGAACACTGAAGCTTTCTTT.

The chain carries TRBV9 and TRBJ1-1; D call uncertain. Germline V lookup: CDR1 SGDLS, CDR2 YYNGEE. CDR3 size: 15 residues. The germline V and J ends were trimmed by 0 bases and 1 base, with 10 bases remaining between them. CDR3 amino acids: CASSVGAGGNTEAFF. As DNA, the CDR3 is TGTGCCAGCAGCGTAGGAGCTGGTGGGAACACTGAAGCTTTCTTT.

The J gene is TRBJ1-4, the V gene TRBV15; tentatively, D is TRBD1 (5 bases). The CDR3 extends over 15 amino acids. V shed 5 bases and J shed 5 bases, with 15 bases lying between them. Germline CDR1 LNHNV, CDR2 YYDKDF (reference sequence). The CDR3 nucleotides read TGTGCCACCAGCGGCCCGCAGGGATTAAATGAAAAACTGTTTTTT. Translated, it gives CATSGPQGLNEKLFF.

This chain uses TRBV6-5 with TRBJ2-1, with 7 bases that match TRBD2. The trim removed 5 bases at V and 10 bases at J, leaving 11 bases unmatched. There are 14 residues in the CDR3. The germline CDR1 and CDR2 sequences are MNHEY and SVGAGI. CDR3 nucleotides: TGTGCCAGCAGTCGCACCGTTAGCGGGCCCGAGCAGTTCTTC. Residues: CASSRTVSGPEQFF.

The chain employs TRBV19 and TRBJ2-1; D remains ambiguous. CDR1 is LNHDA, CDR2 SQIVND, per germline (reference sequence). Trimming stripped 3 bases from V and 6 bases from J, with 18 bases between. This CDR3 comprises 16 residues. The CDR3 coding sequence is TGTGCCAGTAGTATCACTCTAGTCCCCTCTGCCAATGAGCAGTTCTTC. This translates into CASSITLVPSANEQFF.

The V and J genes are TRBV19 and TRBJ2-7, with 7 bases that match TRBD1. V lost 6 bases, J lost 0 bases, and 5 bases stayed unmatched. The CDR3 is 14 residues long. From germline, CDR1 is LNHDA and CDR2 SQIVND (reference sequence). CDR3 DNA: TGTGCCAGTAGACCGGGACAGAGCTCCTACGAGCAGTACTTC. It codes for CASRPGQSSYEQYF.

The chain couples TRBV2 to TRBJ1-2, with TRBD1 identical over 7 bases. CDR3 length: 14 residues. After removal of 6 bases from V and 2 bases from J, the junction contained 6 bases not matched to a gene. CDR1 and CDR2 from the germline V gene are SNHLY and FYNNEI. The CDR3 DNA reads TGTGCCAGCAGGGGGGACAGCGGAAACTATGGCTACACCTTC. Translated, it gives CASRGDSGNYGYTF.

This chain joins TRBV4-1 and TRBJ1-2, with 9 bases aligning to TRBD1. V trimming: 2 bases; J trimming: 4 bases; junction bases outside the gene matches: 5. This CDR3 has 15 residues. Germline assignment: CDR1 MGHRA and CDR2 YSYEKL. The CDR3 DNA reads TGCGCCAGCAGCCAACCACAGGGGGCGGTCTATGGCTACACCTTC. Translated, it gives CASSQPQGAVYGYTF.

V gene TRBV21-1 combines with J gene TRBJ2-5; TRBD1, the table's D call, lacks a check against the DNA. TRBV21-1 is a known pseudogene. The CDR3 runs 14 residues. CDR3 region: CASSKDDRVETQYF. CDR3 sequence (DNA): TGTGCCAGCAGCAAAGACGACAGGGTTGAGACCCAGTACTTC.

The V gene is TRBV19, the J gene TRBJ2-1; D perhaps matches TRBD2 (5 bases). Per the germline V gene, CDR1 is LNHDA and CDR2 is SQIVND (reference sequence). V dropped 3 bases and J dropped 0 bases, with 12 bases sitting between them. There are 16 residues in the CDR3. CDR3 bases: TGTGCCAGTAGTATCTCCGGGGTTAGCTCCTACAATGAGCAGTTCTTC. Translation gives CASSISGVSSYNEQFF.

The chain couples TRBV19 to TRBJ2-3; the D gene is possibly TRBD2 (6 bases). CDR1 is LNHDA, CDR2 SQIVND, per germline (reference sequence). The CDR3 runs to 13 residues. The germline V and J ends were trimmed by 9 bases and 6 bases, with 16 bases remaining between them. DNA of the CDR3: TGTGCCAGCAGCCTAAGGGAGGCCGATACGCAGTATTTT. This translates into CASSLREADTQYF.

V and J are TRBV6-5 and TRBJ1-3; D uncertain. CDR1 is MNHEY and CDR2 is SVGAGI in the germline V gene. Trimming cost V 10 bases and J 1 base, with 8 bases left between them. The length of the CDR3 is 12 residues. The CDR3 reads CATEGSGNTIYF. DNA for the CDR3: TGTGCCACTGAGGGTTCTGGAAACACCATATATTTT.

The chain combines TRBV4-1 with TRBJ2-4; D might be TRBD2 (5 bases). The CDR3 has 12 residues. Germline V gene data show CDR1 as MGHRA and CDR2 as YSYEKL. V gave up 0 bases and J gave up 12 bases, with 9 bases separating them. CDR3: CASSQDAGPQYF. The CDR3 DNA reads as TGCGCCAGCAGCCAAGATGCGGGTCCTCAGTACTTC.

The chain joins TRBV19 to TRBJ2-2, with 8 bases aligning to TRBD1. Germline loops: CDR1 LNHDA, CDR2 SQIVND (reference sequence). With V trimmed by 3 bases and J by 1 base, 1 base remained unmatched. The CDR3 length is 15 residues. Here the CDR3 DNA reads TGTGCCAGTAGTATCGGGACAGGGAACACCGGGGAGCTGTTTTTT. Its protein is CASSIGTGNTGELFF.

The rearrangement uses TRBV11-2 and TRBJ2-5; possible D gene TRBD2, 6 bases. This CDR3 comprises 15 residues. Trimming took off 0 bases at V and 3 bases at J, with 11 bases between the two ends. In germline, CDR1 is SGHAT, CDR2 FQNNGV. The CDR3 sequence is CASSLDPGEEETQYF. The DNA of the CDR3 is TGTGCCAGCAGCTTAGATCCGGGGGAAGAAGAGACCCAGTACTTC.

The V gene is TRBV15, the J gene TRBJ1-1; weak D call: TRBD1 (5 bases). Germline values: CDR1 LNHNV, CDR2 YYDKDF (reference sequence). Trimming cost V 1 base and J 5 bases, with 11 bases left between them. CDR3 length: 14 amino acids. The CDR3 loop reads CATSRAGGGTEAFF. CDR3 nucleotide sequence: TGTGCCACCAGCAGAGCGGGGGGAGGTACTGAAGCTTTCTTT.

V is TRBV5-4 and J is TRBJ1-1; the D is unclear. The CDR3 runs 15 residues. V lost 1 base and J 1 base, leaving 11 bases between the germline ends. Germline lookup yields CDR1 SGHNT and CDR2 YYREEE (reference sequence). CDR3 residues: CASSLIQHRNTEAFF. CDR3 DNA sequence: TGTGCCAGCAGCTTGATCCAACACCGGAACACTGAAGCTTTCTTT.

In DNA form, the CDR3 reads TGTGCCAGCAGCCCCCCGGCGGGAGAATTGTATGAGCAGTTCTTC. Amino acid sequence: CASSPPAGELYEQFF. The V gene is TRBV5-6, the J gene TRBJ2-1; 7 bases are shared with TRBD2. The CDR3 covers 15 residues. CDR1 and CDR2 from the germline V gene are SGHDT and YYEEEE. After removal of 4 bases from V and 8 bases from J, the junction contained 12 bases not matched to a gene.

CDR3 in amino acids: CASSLPGTGSYEQYF. As DNA, the CDR3 is TGTGCCAGCAGCTTACCAGGGACAGGGTCCTACGAGCAGTACTTC. This chain joins TRBV7-9 and TRBJ2-7; 9 bases are shared with TRBD1. This CDR3 has 15 amino acids. After removal of 2 bases from V and 1 base from J, the junction contained 3 bases not matched to a gene. From germline, CDR1 is SEHNR and CDR2 FQNEAQ (reference sequence).

The chain has TRBV9 and TRBJ2-1, with 10 bases lining up with TRBD2. CDR1 is SGDLS and CDR2 is YYNGEE in the germline V gene. Germline trimming cut 4 bases from V and 7 bases from J; bases unmatched to any gene: 14. This CDR3 has 17 residues. The CDR3 region is CASSPLPLLAGTNEQFF. The DNA of the CDR3 is TGTGCCAGCAGCCCCCTCCCCCTACTAGCGGGGACGAATGAGCAGTTCTTC.

The V and J genes are TRBV7-9 and TRBJ2-7, with 8 bases fitting TRBD2. Trimming took 4 bases from V and 4 from J; bases not matched to a gene: 6. CDR3 length: 14 amino acids. Germline V CDR1 and CDR2: SEHNR, FQNEAQ (reference sequence). DNA for the CDR3: TGTGCCAGCAGCTCCGGGACTAGGAATTACGAGCAGTACTTC. Residues: CASSSGTRNYEQYF.

The CDR3 DNA reads TGTGCCAGCACGCGTGAAGGGGCTACATGGGATACGCAGTATTTT. Translation: CASTREGATWDTQYF. The chain joins TRBV7-9 to TRBJ2-3, with D possibly TRBD1 on 5 matching bases. The ends were cut back, 7 bases at V and 6 bases at J, with 20 bases in the middle. CDR1 is SEHNR and CDR2 is FQNEAQ in the germline V gene (reference sequence). The CDR3 length is 15 residues.